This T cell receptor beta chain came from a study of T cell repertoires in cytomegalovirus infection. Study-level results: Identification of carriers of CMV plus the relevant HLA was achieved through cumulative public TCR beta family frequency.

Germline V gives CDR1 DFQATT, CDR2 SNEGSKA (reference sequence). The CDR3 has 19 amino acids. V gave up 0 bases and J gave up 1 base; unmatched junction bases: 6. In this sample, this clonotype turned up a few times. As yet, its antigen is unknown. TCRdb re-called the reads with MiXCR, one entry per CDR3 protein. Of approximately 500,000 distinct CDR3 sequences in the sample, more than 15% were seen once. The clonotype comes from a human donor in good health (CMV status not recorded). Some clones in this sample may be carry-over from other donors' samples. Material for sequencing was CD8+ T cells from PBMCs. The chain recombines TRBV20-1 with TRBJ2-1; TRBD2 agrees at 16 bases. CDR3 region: CSARETGTSGRASYNEQFF. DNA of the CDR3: TGCAGTGCTAGAGAGACCGGGACTAGCGGGAGGGCATCCTACAATGAGCAGTTCTTC.